The 2 T cell receptor beta chains below all came from one sample that was sequenced in a study of T-cell reconstitution after alpha-beta-depleted transplantation in children. TCRbeta library construction was performed incorporating unique molecular identifiers. One entry per CDR3 protein, called by TCRdb with MiXCR from the PCR reads. Among 900,000 or so distinct CDR3 sequences, roughly 16% were seen once, and the ten largest hold 5%. Source: PBMCs, mostly from graft donor cells, taken 360 days after TCRalphabeta/CD19-depleted stem cell transplant. All receptors derive from a male patient under 18 who had a stem cell transplant for acute lymphoblastic leukemia, so the T cells may come from the graft donor.

The genes are TRBV7-3 and TRBJ2-5; 14 bases line up with TRBD2. The CDR3 has 18 residues. V trimming: 5 bases; J trimming: 4 bases; junction bases outside the gene matches: 12. Germline CDR1 is SGHTA and CDR2 is FQGTGA. CDR3 protein: CASSPGTSGSISRETQYF. The CDR3 DNA reads TGTGCCAGCAGCCCAGGGACTAGCGGGAGCATCTCCCGAGAGACCCAGTACTTC. Full variable domain (remainder filled in from reference TRBV7-3 and TRBJ2-5): GAGVSQTPSNKVTEKGKYVELRCDPISGHTALYWYRQSLGQGPEFLIYFQGTGAADDSGLPNDRFFAVRPEGSVSTLKIQRTERGDSAVYLCASSPGTSGSISRETQYFGPGTRLLVL.

This clonotype was detected a few times. The V call is TRBV6-5, the J call TRBJ2-3, with D hard to call. The germline gives CDR1 MNHEY, CDR2 SVGAGI. The CDR3 length is 13 residues. The V end was cut by 10 bases, the J end by 4 bases, with 15 bases between. The CDR3 DNA sequence: TGTGCCACCATTTTTCCGGTGGCAGATACGCAGTATTTT. The encoded protein is CATIFPVADTQYF.